The next 8 T cell receptor beta chains were all read from a single sample in a study of shared clonotypes between healthy human individuals. The method was immunoSEQ multiplex PCR; TCRdb's version includes in-frame clones alone and lacks a portion of them. Among about 1.5 million clones, approximately 98% were seen once, and the ten largest hold about 0.45%. What was sequenced was naive CD4+ T cells sorted from blood. Subset indicated: CD45RA+ positively selected. The receptor source for this set is a man aged 25 to 40 in good health.

This chain connects TRBV7-9 to TRBJ2-1; 7 bases are shared with TRBD2. The CDR3 length is 17 residues. Germline V CDR1 and CDR2: SEHNR, FQNEAQ (reference sequence). V trimming: 0 bases; J trimming: 2 bases; junction bases outside the gene matches: 7. DNA for the CDR3: TGTGCCAGCAGCTTAGCTGGTGGGAGGGGTGCCTACAATGAGCAGTTCTTC. Amino acids: CASSLAGGRGAYNEQFF.

V and J are TRBV23-1 and TRBJ1-2; D unclear. TRBV23-1 is annotated as an ORF whose role is uncertain. The CDR3 length is 15 residues. Trimming left V 6 bases short and J 2 bases short, with 16 bases between. CDR3 in amino acids: CASSQRLSINYGYTF. The CDR3 DNA follows: TGCGCCAGCAGCCAAAGACTCTCGATAAACTATGGCTACACCTTC.

The gene calls are TRBV7-3 and TRBJ2-2; a weak D match, TRBD1 (6 bases). The germline gives CDR1 SGHTA, CDR2 FQGTGA. V was trimmed by 1 base and J by 6 bases, leaving 15 bases between them. The CDR3 runs to 16 residues. CDR3 protein: CASSLRAAAGAGELFF. CDR3 nucleotides: TGTGCCAGCAGCTTAAGGGCTGCGGCAGGGGCCGGGGAGCTGTTTTTT.

The chain carries TRBV7-8 and TRBJ2-7; 10 bases line up with TRBD2. Trimming removed 8 bases from V and 4 bases from J; junction bases left unmatched: 8. There are 14 residues in the CDR3. CDR1 SGHVS and CDR2 FQNEAQ come from the germline V gene. The CDR3 here is CASGLAGDLYEQYF. In nucleotides, the CDR3 is TGTGCCAGCGGCCTAGCGGGAGATTTATACGAGCAGTACTTC. Looking up the rest from reference TRBV7-8 and TRBJ2-7 gives the full variable domain: GAGVSQSPRYKVAKRGQDVALRCDPISGHVSLFWYQQALGQGPEFLTYFQNEAQLDKSGLPSDRFFAERPEGSVSTLKIQRTQQEDSAVYLCASGLAGDLYEQYFGPGTRLTVT.

The chain has TRBV5-4 and TRBJ2-5; no reliable D call. Trimming pared 3 bases from V and 2 bases from J, leaving 17 bases between. CDR3 size: 16 residues. Germline V gene data show CDR1 as SGHNT and CDR2 as YYREEE (reference sequence). DNA of the CDR3: TGTGCCAGCAGCTCGGTCGGGTCCCGTTTTCAAGAGACCCAGTACTTC. This sequence encodes CASSSVGSRFQETQYF. Full variable domain (rest looked up from reference TRBV5-4 and TRBJ2-5): ETGVTQSPTHLIKTRGQQVTLRCSSQSGHNTVSWYQQALGQGPQFIFQYYREEENGRGNFPPRFSGLQFPNYSSELNVNALELDDSALYLCASSSVGSRFQETQYFGPGTRLLVL.

The rearrangement uses TRBV5-6 and TRBJ2-1; TRBD1 agrees at 11 bases. The CDR3 length is 15 residues. The V and J ends lost 2 bases and 6 bases, in that order; junction bases with no gene match: 4. The germline gives CDR1 SGHDT, CDR2 YYEEEE. The CDR3 DNA reads TGTGCCAGCAGCTTCCGCGGGACAGGGGGCAATGAGCAGTTCTTC. This sequence encodes CASSFRGTGGNEQFF.

The chain has TRBV5-4 and TRBJ1-4, with 10 positions matching TRBD1. The CDR3 extends over 15 amino acids. Germline V gene lookup returns CDR1 SGHNT and CDR2 YYREEE (reference sequence). The trim removed 4 bases at V and 6 bases at J, leaving 6 bases unmatched. The CDR3 reads CASSGGTGDYEKLFF. In DNA form, the CDR3 reads TGTGCCAGCAGCGGTGGGACAGGGGATTATGAAAAACTGTTTTTT.

J is TRBJ2-5 and V is TRBV5-1; TRBD2 matches at 8 bases. Germline assignment: CDR1 SGHRS and CDR2 YFSETQ. V gave up 0 bases and J gave up 4 bases; unmatched junction bases: 8. CDR3 size: 16 residues. The CDR3 loop reads CASSLATGGVLETQYF. CDR3 sequence (DNA): TGCGCCAGCAGCTTGGCCACGGGAGGGGTATTAGAGACCCAGTACTTC.